The clone carrying this T cell receptor beta chain was found once. These data belong to a study of blood T cell repertoires in COVID-19. In the study overall: The United States, Italy and Spain provided the acute and convalescent COVID-19 samples.

The repertoire was sequenced with immunoSEQ multiplex PCR; TCRdb's copy has only in-frame clones and lacks some. The table has over 130,000 clones, around 88% seen once. Sample: peripheral blood. This TCR derives from a human donor in a cohort sampled during active COVID-19.

CDR3 coding DNA: TGTGCCAGCAGCTTACTGCGGCAGGGATCGTATAATTCACCCCTCCACTTT. It yields the protein CASSLLRQGSYNSPLHF. The rearrangement uses TRBV7-2 and TRBJ1-6; the D gene is possibly TRBD1 (5 bases). Germline CDR1 reads SGHTA; CDR2 reads FQGNSA. V was clipped by 2 bases and J by 4 bases, with 15 bases between them. CDR3 length: 17 amino acids.